The source of this TCR beta chain is a study of blood T cell repertoires in COVID-19. On the study more broadly: The samples span acute and convalescent COVID-19 from the United States, Italy and Spain. From T cells, B-cell-depleted T cells, or PBMCs came the material, which was cDNA or gDNA.

As processed by the authors: Amplification with reference gene primers provided the estimates of nucleated cell counts. Assay used: immunoSEQ multiplex PCR; TCRdb lists only in-frame clones, some missing. V, J and clone size were drawn from that table, and D and trimming were deduced from the DNA. The repertoire holds a few hundred thousand clones, with 88% as singletons. The sequenced material came from peripheral blood. This clonotype was sampled from a woman between 40 and 55 years old who had recovered from COVID-19.

The CDR3 coding sequence is TGTGCCAGCAGTCCCACCGGGACAGGGGGTTGGACAGATACGCAGTATTTT. As protein: CASSPTGTGGWTDTQYF. The chain links TRBV6-6 to TRBJ2-3; TRBD1 matches 11 bases. The CDR3 is 17 amino acids. With 5 bases clipped from V and 3 bases from J, the junction kept 10 bases outside the gene matches. CDR1 and CDR2 (germline): MNHNY, SVGAGI (reference sequence).